The table lists the clone carrying this T cell receptor beta chain with many counts. Diagnostic assessment was based on clinical symptoms, serum thyroxine and TRAb, thyroid ultrasound and orbital computed tomography. The PBMCs studied were ones that came from roughly 9.1 ml fresh peripheral blood. The data derive from a study of T cells in Graves' hyperthyroidism and ophthalmopathy. RNA transcripts served as the template for amplifying TCR beta CDR3 regions. The HTBI primer set drove a first-round RT-PCR of the TCR CDR3. TCRdb analysed the multiplex PCR reads with MiXCR anew, one entry per CDR3 protein. The sample yields 340,000 or so distinct CDR3 sequences, roughly 18% seen once. The TCR comes from a woman aged 45-65 years with Graves' hyperthyroidism. The sequenced sample consisted of blood.

The CDR3 nucleotides read TGTGCCAGCAGACCGGGGACTAGCGGGAGTTACGAGCAGTACTTC. Its translation: CASRPGTSGSYEQYF. This rearrangement joins TRBV3-1 to TRBJ2-7, with TRBD2 identical over 14 bases. The V gene end was trimmed by 6 bases and the J gene end by 4 bases; junction bases not matched to a gene: 5. Germline V CDR1 and CDR2: LGHDT, YNNKEL (reference sequence). The CDR3 has 15 residues.